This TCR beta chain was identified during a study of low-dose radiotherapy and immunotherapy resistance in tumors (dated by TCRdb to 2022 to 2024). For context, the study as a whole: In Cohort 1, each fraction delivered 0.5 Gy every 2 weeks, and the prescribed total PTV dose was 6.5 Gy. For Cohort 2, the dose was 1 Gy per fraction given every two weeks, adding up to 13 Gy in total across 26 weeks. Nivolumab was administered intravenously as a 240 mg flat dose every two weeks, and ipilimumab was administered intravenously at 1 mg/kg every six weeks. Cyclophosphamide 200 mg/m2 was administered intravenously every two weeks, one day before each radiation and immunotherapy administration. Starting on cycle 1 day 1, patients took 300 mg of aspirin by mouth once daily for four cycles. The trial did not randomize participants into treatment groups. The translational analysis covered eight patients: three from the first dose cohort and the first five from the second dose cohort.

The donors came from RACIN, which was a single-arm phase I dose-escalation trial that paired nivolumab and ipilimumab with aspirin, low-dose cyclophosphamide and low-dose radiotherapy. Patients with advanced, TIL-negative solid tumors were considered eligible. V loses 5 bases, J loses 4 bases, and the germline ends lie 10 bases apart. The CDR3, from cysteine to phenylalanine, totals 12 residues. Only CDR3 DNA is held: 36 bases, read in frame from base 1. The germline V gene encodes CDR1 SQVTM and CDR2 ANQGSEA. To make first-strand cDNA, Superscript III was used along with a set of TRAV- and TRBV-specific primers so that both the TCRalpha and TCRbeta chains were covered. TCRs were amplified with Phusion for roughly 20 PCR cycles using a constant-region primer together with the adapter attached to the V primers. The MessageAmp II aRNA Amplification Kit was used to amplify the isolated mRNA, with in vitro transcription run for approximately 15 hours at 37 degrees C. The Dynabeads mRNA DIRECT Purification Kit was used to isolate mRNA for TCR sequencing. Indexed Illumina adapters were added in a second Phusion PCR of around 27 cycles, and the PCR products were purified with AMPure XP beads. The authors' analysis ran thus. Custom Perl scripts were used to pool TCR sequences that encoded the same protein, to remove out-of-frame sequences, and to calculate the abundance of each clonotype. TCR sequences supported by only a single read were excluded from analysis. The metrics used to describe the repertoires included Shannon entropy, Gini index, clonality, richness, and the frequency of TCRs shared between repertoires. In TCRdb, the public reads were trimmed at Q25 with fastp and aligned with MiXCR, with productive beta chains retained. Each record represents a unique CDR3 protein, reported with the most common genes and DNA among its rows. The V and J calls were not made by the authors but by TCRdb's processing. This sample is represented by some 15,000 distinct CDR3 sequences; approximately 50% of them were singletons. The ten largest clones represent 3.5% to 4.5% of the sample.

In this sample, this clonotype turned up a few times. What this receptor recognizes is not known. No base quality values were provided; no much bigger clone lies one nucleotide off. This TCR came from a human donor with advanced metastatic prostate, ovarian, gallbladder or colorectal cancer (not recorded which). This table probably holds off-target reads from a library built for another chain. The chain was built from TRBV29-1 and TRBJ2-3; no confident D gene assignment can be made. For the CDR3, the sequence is CSVSLSADTQYF. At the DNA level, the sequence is TGCAGCGTTTCCCTATCGGCAGATACGCAGTATTTT.